The 7 T cell receptor beta chains in this list originate from one sample, sequenced in a study of T-cell memory formation after mild COVID-19. From the 5' RACE reads, TCRdb called clonotypes with MiXCR, one entry per CDR3 protein. Among hundreds of thousands of distinct CDR3 sequences, 25% to 30% were seen once, and the ten largest hold approximately 13%. The sequencing input was PBMCs or a T cell subset sorted from them (not recorded which). The receptors were sampled from an adult woman who had mild COVID-19 (a few samples of this study predate the infection). Cell type and time point are not known.

The chain employs TRBV12-3 or TRBV12-4 and TRBJ2-4, with a tentative D call TRBD1 (5 bases). The CDR3 is made up of 15 amino acids. Between the trimmed V and J ends, which lost 2 bases and 6 bases, there was a span of 14 bases. The CDR3 sequence: CASSLRGGLRNIQYF. The CDR3 coding sequence is TGTGCCAGCAGTTTAAGGGGCGGCCTTCGAAACATTCAGTACTTC.

The rearrangement joins TRBV6-5 to TRBJ1-1, with D possibly being TRBD1 (6 bases). Trimming took off 6 bases at V and 2 bases at J, with 13 bases between the two ends. CDR1 and CDR2 (germline): MNHEY, SVGAGI. The CDR3 totals 14 residues. DNA for the CDR3: TGTGCCAGCAGACAGGGCTGGGTTAACACTGAAGCTTTCTTT. Translation: CASRQGWVNTEAFF.

The chain has TRBV12-3 or TRBV12-4 and TRBJ2-7; no clear D gene. The CDR3 contains 14 residues. The ends were cut back, 3 bases at V and 6 bases at J, with 15 bases in the middle. The CDR3 DNA sequence: TGTGCCAGCAGTTTCCTTTCGAGCAGGAGCGAGCAGTACTTC. Its protein is CASSFLSSRSEQYF.

This clonotype was detected only a few times. The gene calls are TRBV5-1 and TRBJ1-1, with D uncertain. The CDR3 totals 15 residues. Per the germline V gene, CDR1 is SGHRS and CDR2 is YFSETQ. Trimming removed 0 bases at V and 4 bases at J, with 13 bases between. CDR3 nucleotides: TGCGCCAGCAGCTTGGTTCCCGGGTCGGGCACTGAAGCTTTCTTT. Translated, it gives CASSLVPGSGTEAFF.

This clonotype was observed at least ten times. This chain uses TRBV9 with TRBJ2-3, with TRBD2 matching 10 bases. Germline CDR1 is SGDLS and CDR2 is YYNGEE. The CDR3 loop spans 17 amino acids. Unmatched junction bases numbered 4, after V lost 0 bases and J lost 0 bases. The CDR3 spells CASSVGAGGPSTDTQYF. Written as DNA, the CDR3 is TGTGCCAGCAGCGTAGGAGCGGGGGGGCCGAGCACAGATACGCAGTATTTT.

This clonotype was recorded a few times. This chain connects TRBV29-1 to TRBJ2-2; tentatively, D is TRBD2 (6 bases). The CDR3 totals 13 residues. The germline gives CDR1 SQVTM, CDR2 ANQGSEA. Trimming shortened V by 5 bases and J by 7 bases, and 14 bases separated the two germline ends. The CDR3 loop is CSVRRAGDGELFF. The CDR3 DNA follows: TGCAGCGTTCGGAGGGCCGGGGACGGGGAGCTGTTTTTT.

The V and J genes are TRBV4-2 and TRBJ2-1; D may correspond to TRBD1 or TRBD2 (5 bases each). Germline loops: CDR1 LGHNA, CDR2 YNFKEQ. Trimming shortened V by 0 bases and J by 6 bases, and 12 bases separated the two germline ends. This CDR3 has 15 residues. The CDR3 sequence is CASSQELTGRNEQFF. The CDR3, as DNA: TGTGCCAGCAGCCAAGAATTAACGGGGCGCAATGAGCAGTTCTTC.